These T cell receptor beta chains were read from a single sample in a study of blood T cell repertoires in COVID-19. The method was immunoSEQ multiplex PCR; TCRdb's version includes in-frame clones alone and lacks a portion of them. Among about 180,000 clones, roughly three quarters were seen once, and the ten largest hold approximately 12%. Material for sequencing was peripheral blood. These receptors originate from a woman of 80 years or more with COVID-19, enrolled during active disease. The CDR3 runs from the conserved cysteine through the conserved F or W. The D gene is left open where the match is weak. Expanded clones get a size class; other rows say once, few or many, or leave the size out.

>few|15|TRBJ2-1|TRBV10-3|TRBD2
TGTGCCATCAGTGTGACTAGCGGGAGGGCGCGTGAGCAGTTCTTC
CAISVTSGRAREQFF
>many|18|TRBJ1-3|TRBV15|.
TGTGCCACCAGCAGAGATCGGCAGGGACTCCTTTCTGGAAACACCATATATTTT
CATSRDRQGLLSGNTIYF
>.|17|TRBJ1-6|TRBV7-9|.
TGTGCCAGCAGCTTAACACAGCCACAGATTCGGAATTCACCCCTCCACTTT
CASSLTQPQIRNSPLHF
>once|14|TRBJ2-7|TRBV5-1|TRBD2
TGCGCCAGCAGCCCGACTAGCGGTAACTACGAGCAGTACTTC
CASSPTSGNYEQYF
>.|13|TRBJ1-5|TRBV27|.
TGTGCCAGCAGGGAGAGCCGCTGGAGGCCCCAGCATTTT
CASRESRWRPQHF
>.|14|TRBJ1-1|TRBV7-9|.
TGTGCCAGCAGCTTACCGGGGAAGAACACTGAAGCTTTCTTT
CASSLPGKNTEAFF
>once|18|TRBJ2-3|TRBV15|TRBD1
TGTGCCACCAGCCGCTCCTGGGACAGTCTTAAATTAACAGATACGCAGTATTTT
CATSRSWDSLKLTDTQYF
>.|15|TRBJ2-7|TRBV27|.
TGTGCCAGCCGACTAGTAGGGACAGCTTGGAACGAGCAGTACTTC
CASRLVGTAWNEQYF
>.|13|TRBJ2-1|TRBV29-1|.
TGCAGCGTTGACTCTCGGGTCGGGGATGAGCAGTTCTTC
CSVDSRVGDEQFF
>once|15|TRBJ1-5|TRBV19|TRBD1
TGTGCCAGTGCGGAGGGGGCCTGGAGCAATCAGCCCCAGCATTTT
CASAEGAWSNQPQHF
>.|15|TRBJ1-2|TRBV28|.
TGTGCCAGCAGTTTATACACAGGGCACGCACATGGCTACACCTTC
CASSLYTGHAHGYTF
>.|14|TRBJ2-5|TRBV5-1|TRBD1
TGCGCCAGCAGCCCCACAGGGGGCTGGGAGACCCAGTACTTC
CASSPTGGWETQYF
>.|14|TRBJ2-1|TRBV6-5|TRBD2
TGTGCCAGCAGCGGACTAGCGGGTTACAATGAGCAGTTCTTC
CASSGLAGYNEQFF
>.|18|TRBJ2-7|TRBV5-4|TRBD2
TGTGCCAGCAGCCCCCGCGGGGGACTAGCGGGATCCTCCTACGAGCAGTACTTC
CASSPRGGLAGSSYEQYF
>.|14|TRBJ2-3|TRBV5-5|TRBD1
TGTGCCAGCAGCCCACAGGGGGGAAGAGATACGCAGTATTTT
CASSPQGGRDTQYF
>once|15|TRBJ1-4|TRBV19|.
TGTGCCAGTAGTATGGGGCAGGGAGGAAACGAAAAACTGTTTTTT
CASSMGQGGNEKLFF
>.|14|TRBJ2-7|TRBV13|TRBD1
TGTGCCAGCAGCTCGCGACAGGGCACCTACGAGCAGTACTTC
CASSSRQGTYEQYF
>.|15|TRBJ2-3|TRBV5-6|.
TGTGCCAGCAGCTTGGGTCAGGGTAGCACAGATACGCAGTATTTT
CASSLGQGSTDTQYF
>once|15|TRBJ2-2|TRBV10-2|.
TGCGCCAGCAGTGAGATAGGAGGGAGCACCGGGGAGCTGTTTTTT
CASSEIGGSTGELFF
>.|19|TRBJ2-3|TRBV15|TRBD2
TGTGCCACCAGGGGGTGGAGTCCGGGACTAGCGGGAAGCACAGATACGCAGTATTTT
CATRGWSPGLAGSTDTQYF
>.|16|TRBJ2-7|TRBV19|TRBD1
TGTGCCAGTAGTCGGACAGGGGGGATCAGCTCCTACGAGCAGTACTTC
CASSRTGGISSYEQYF
>.|13|TRBJ2-7|TRBV11-2|TRBD1
TGTGCCAGCAGCTTCCAGGGGGCCAACGAGCAGTACTTC
CASSFQGANEQYF
>few|19|TRBJ2-7|TRBV5-5|TRBD1
TGTGCCAGCAGCTTGGTTGTGGGGGACAGGGGGCGTCGGTCCTACGAGCAGTACTTC
CASSLVVGDRGRRSYEQYF
>.|12|TRBJ2-7|TRBV9|TRBD1
TGTGCCAGCAGCGCCACAGGGGTGGAGCAGTACTTC
CASSATGVEQYF
>.|16|TRBJ2-1|TRBV2|TRBD2
TGTGCCAGCAGTGAATACTCCGGACTAGCGTTCAATGAGCAGTTCTTC
CASSEYSGLAFNEQFF
>few|17|TRBJ1-1|TRBV9|TRBD1
TGTGCCAGCAGCGTAGTCCCAGGGACAGGGATGAACACTGAAGCTTTCTTT
CASSVVPGTGMNTEAFF
>.|16|TRBJ2-3|TRBV11-2|.
TGTGCCAGCACCGATCTCGGGGGGCCAAGCACAGATACGCAGTATTTT
CASTDLGGPSTDTQYF
>.|14|TRBJ2-3|TRBV29-1|.
TGCAGCGCAGGGGGGGACTTCTACACAGATACGCAGTATTTT
CSAGGDFYTDTQYF
>.|15|TRBJ2-7|TRBV28|TRBD1
TGTGCCAGCAGTTCGACGACAGGGATTAGGTACGAGCAGTACTTC
CASSSTTGIRYEQYF
>many|13|TRBJ1-2|TRBV29-1|TRBD1
TGCAGCGTTGGGGACAGGGGTTACTATGGCTACACCTTC
CSVGDRGYYGYTF
>.|14|TRBJ1-2|TRBV6-1|.
TGTGCCAGCAGTGAAGCGGGGGGTGCCTATGGCTACACCTTC
CASSEAGGAYGYTF
>.|18|TRBJ1-5|TRBV4-3|.
TGCGCCAGCAGCCAAGACTGGCAGGGAGGGGATCCTTCCCAGCCCCAGCATTTT
CASSQDWQGGDPSQPQHF
>.|12|TRBJ2-7|TRBV28|TRBD2
TGTGCCAGTGGACTAGGGGACTACGAGCAGTACTTC
CASGLGDYEQYF
>.|11|TRBJ2-7|TRBV11-3|.
TGTGCCAGCAGCCTTAAATACGAGCAGTACTTC
CASSLKYEQYF
>.|17|TRBJ2-3|TRBV19|TRBD2
TGTGCCAGTAACCACCACCGCCCGGGACTATCCACAGATACGCAGTATTTT
CASNHHRPGLSTDTQYF
>.|14|TRBJ1-5|TRBV7-2|.
TGTGCCAGCAGCTTAGTGCCGGAGAATCAGCCCCAGCATTTT
CASSLVPENQPQHF
>.|14|TRBJ2-5|TRBV16|TRBD1
TGTGCCAGCAGCCAATCTTGGACAGGGGAGACCCAGTACTTC
CASSQSWTGETQYF
>.|15|TRBJ2-7|TRBV7-7|TRBD2
TGTGCAACTAGCCATACTAGCGGGAGGGGCTACGAGCAGTACTTC
CATSHTSGRGYEQYF
>few|12|TRBJ2-7|TRBV2|TRBD1
TGTGCAGGGGGCACAGGGGGGTACGAGCAGTACTTC
CAGGTGGYEQYF
>.|17|TRBJ2-7|TRBV4-2|TRBD2
TGTGCCAGCAGCCTTCCTACCTCTAGCGGAGAGCCCTACGAGCAGTACTTC
CASSLPTSSGEPYEQYF
>.|15|TRBJ1-2|TRBV11-2|.
TGTGCCAGCAGCTTAAGCGGGGGCAATAACTATGGCTACACCTTC
CASSLSGGNNYGYTF
>.|14|TRBJ1-1|TRBV27|.
TGTGCCAGCAGTTTTGATTCGGGGGGGACTGAAGCTTTCTTT
CASSFDSGGTEAFF
>.|18|TRBJ2-3|TRBV14|.
TGTGCCAGCAGCCAAGATCGTCGGCAGGGGAAGTACACAGATACGCAGTATTTT
CASSQDRRQGKYTDTQYF
>.|17|TRBJ2-1|TRBV3-1/TRBV3-2|TRBD2
TGTGCCAGCAGCCAAGTCACTAGCGGGGGGGCACGAGGTGAGCAGTTCTTC
CASSQVTSGGARGEQFF
>.|15|TRBJ1-2|TRBV7-9|TRBD1
TGTGCCAGCAGCAACCGGGACAGGGAGGGATATGGCTACACCTTC
CASSNRDREGYGYTF
>.|18|TRBJ2-3|TRBV28|.
TGTGCCAGCAGTTTACCCCCCTCCGAGGGGGGGTTGGGAGATACGCAGTATTTT
CASSLPPSEGGLGDTQYF
>.|15|TRBJ2-7|TRBV5-6|.
TGTGCCAGCAGCTCCGTAGGACAGATCTCCTACGAGCAGTACTTC
CASSSVGQISYEQYF
>few|15|TRBJ2-2|TRBV12-5|.
TGTGCTAGTGGTTTGGAAGCCCCGAACACCGGGGAGCTGTTTTTT
CASGLEAPNTGELFF
>few|15|TRBJ2-7|TRBV2|TRBD1
TGTGCCAGCAGTGAAGGACAGGGCAGATCCTACGAGCAGTACTTC
CASSEGQGRSYEQYF